These 19 T cell receptor beta chains were sequenced from one sample in a study of identical twins. MiXCR, run by TCRdb on the 5' RACE reads, gives a single entry per CDR3 protein. The repertoire has hundreds of thousands of distinct CDR3 sequences, about 22% of them found once; the top ten carry 0.48%. A further study also used this sample, focusing on yellow fever vaccine responses in identical twins.

The specimen was CD4+ T cells sorted from blood. Source of these receptors: a young woman in good health.

This clonotype was seen only a few times. This rearrangement joins TRBV5-6 to TRBJ2-2; D gene unclear. The CDR3 sequence is 15 residues long. Germline loops: CDR1 SGHDT, CDR2 YYEEEE. With 3 bases removed from V and 3 bases from J, the gap between germline ends came to 12 bases. The CDR3 region is CASSSFLRDTGELFF. CDR3 sequence (DNA): TGTGCCAGCAGCTCCTTCCTACGGGACACCGGGGAGCTGTTTTTT.

The chain has TRBV20-1 and TRBJ2-7; 7 bases line up with TRBD2. This CDR3 has 12 residues. Trimming took 1 base from V and 13 from J; bases not matched to a gene: 10. From germline, CDR1 is DFQATT and CDR2 SNEGSKA (reference sequence). The CDR3 nucleotides are TGCAGTGCTAGAGGGTCGGCTAGCGGCACTTACTTC. This codes for CSARGSASGTYF.

This sequence joins TRBV10-3 and TRBJ2-3; D is uncertain. V gave up 7 bases and J gave up 0 bases, with 11 bases separating them. CDR3 size: 14 residues. CDR1 is ENHRY, CDR2 SYGVKD, per germline. The CDR3 protein is CAIKDGPSTDTQYF. CDR3 sequence (DNA): TGTGCCATCAAAGACGGACCTAGCACAGATACGCAGTATTTT.

This clonotype was counted a few times. This sequence joins TRBV9 and TRBJ2-2; TRBD2 matches 8 bases. Germline V gives CDR1 SGDLS, CDR2 YYNGEE. The CDR3 length is 15 residues. J was trimmed by 4 bases and V by 3 bases; bases with no gene match: 5. CDR3 amino acids: CASSASGGTTGELFF. CDR3 DNA: TGTGCCAGCAGCGCAAGCGGGGGAACCACCGGGGAGCTGTTTTTT.

This clonotype has just a few counts. The chain combines TRBV29-1 with TRBJ2-7; D unresolved. The V end was cut by 2 bases, the J end by 4 bases, with 9 bases between. This CDR3 contains 12 residues. The germline V gene has CDR1 SQVTM and CDR2 ANQGSEA. The CDR3 spells CSVESDRYEQYF. In DNA form, the CDR3 reads TGCAGCGTTGAATCGGACCGGTACGAGCAGTACTTC.

This rearrangement joins TRBV6-2 or TRBV6-3 to TRBJ2-1; 8 nucleotides align to TRBD1. The length of the CDR3 is 16 residues. Trimming at V came to 3 bases and at J to 4 bases, leaving 8 bases not matched to a gene. Germline lookup yields CDR1 MNHEY and CDR2 SVGEGT. The CDR3 loop is CASSYTWTGLYNEQFF. CDR3 DNA: TGTGCCAGCAGTTATACCTGGACAGGGCTTTACAATGAGCAGTTCTTC.

V and J are TRBV4-1 and TRBJ1-2; TRBD1 might be the D (6 bases). V lost 0 bases, J lost 4 bases, and 12 bases lay in between. Germline-derived CDR1 and CDR2 are MGHRA and YSYEKL. The CDR3 covers 15 residues. CDR3 coding DNA: TGCGCCAGCAGCCAAGAAAACAGGGAAGCCTATGGCTACACCTTC. Its protein product is CASSQENREAYGYTF.

The chain recombines TRBV5-1 with TRBJ2-1; 10 nucleotides align to TRBD1. Losses at the gene ends were 3 bases for V and 3 bases for J; bases not matched to a gene: 9. CDR1 is SGHRS, CDR2 YFSETQ, per germline. The CDR3 extends over 17 amino acids. The CDR3: CASSSGTGAQSYNEQFF. The CDR3, as DNA: TGCGCCAGCAGCTCGGGGACAGGGGCCCAGAGCTACAATGAGCAGTTCTTC.

This clonotype was seen only a few times. The CDR3 coding sequence is TGTGCCAGCAGCCACGGGGTGAACACCGGGGAGCTGTTTTTT. Its translation: CASSHGVNTGELFF. J is TRBJ2-2 and V is TRBV14, with D tentatively TRBD2 (5 bases). CDR1 and CDR2 (germline): SGHDN, FVKESK. This CDR3 contains 14 residues. Trimming pared 3 bases from V and 1 base from J, leaving 6 bases between.

A few counts support this clonotype. DNA of the CDR3: TGTGCCAGCAGTTTTATGGGGAATACGCAGTATTTT. It encodes CASSFMGNTQYF. The chain carries TRBV12-3 or TRBV12-4 and TRBJ2-3, with unresolved D. The CDR3 consists of 12 residues. V was pared by 3 bases and J by 7 bases, with 8 bases between.

The chain has TRBV11-2 and TRBJ2-1, with TRBD1 as a possible D gene (5 bases). Trimming took off 7 bases at V and 3 bases at J, with 13 bases between the two ends. This CDR3 has 14 amino acids. Germline assignment: CDR1 SGHAT and CDR2 FQNNGV. CDR3 in DNA: TGTGCCAGCACCCAAGACAGATTCTACAATGAGCAGTTCTTC. This codes for CASTQDRFYNEQFF.

This rearrangement joins TRBV28 to TRBJ2-6; either TRBD1 or TRBD2 may fit D (5 bases each). CDR3 size: 15 residues. Trimming took 4 bases from V and 3 from J, leaving 10 bases between them. Germline assignment: CDR1 MDHEN and CDR2 SYDVKM. The CDR3 here is CASSWGPGGANVLTF. In DNA form, the CDR3 reads TGTGCCAGCAGTTGGGGACCCGGTGGGGCCAACGTCCTGACTTTC.

This chain links TRBV12-3 or TRBV12-4 with TRBJ2-1; TRBD2 is a possible D gene (6 bases). This CDR3 has 18 residues. The V end was cut by 8 bases, the J end by 6 bases, with 29 bases between. The CDR3 DNA reads as TGTGCCAGCTGTCCGCGTGGGACTGCGACACACTTAAGCAATGAGCAGTTCTTC. This codes for CASCPRGTATHLSNEQFF.

This clonotype was detected only once. The CDR3 DNA is TGCAGTGCTAGAGGACTAATGAACACTGAAGCTTTCTTT. The encoded protein is CSARGLMNTEAFF. The chain couples TRBV20-1 to TRBJ1-1; no reliable D call. There are 13 residues in the CDR3. Trimming stripped 1 base from V and 0 bases from J, with 6 bases between. The germline gives CDR1 DFQATT, CDR2 SNEGSKA (reference sequence).

The gene calls are TRBV20-1 and TRBJ2-1; D is unclear. The CDR3 is 14 amino acids. Trimming left V 5 bases short and J 0 bases short, with 11 bases between. CDR1 and CDR2 (germline): DFQATT, SNEGSKA (reference sequence). The CDR3 protein is CSARAQISYNEQFF. The CDR3 nucleotides read TGCAGTGCTCGGGCCCAAATCTCCTACAATGAGCAGTTCTTC.

Ten or more counts support this clonotype. The chain carries TRBV29-1 and TRBJ2-7; weak D call: TRBD2 (7 bases). Germline-derived CDR1 and CDR2 are SQVTM and ANQGSEA. Trimming removed 6 bases from V and 2 bases from J, with 14 bases in between. The CDR3 totals 13 residues. As DNA, the CDR3 is TGCAGCGTGCTTTTGGGGGGGCCCTACGAGCAGTACTTC. This encodes CSVLLGGPYEQYF.

The CDR3 loop reads CASSQEMAGGPYEQYF. As DNA, the CDR3 is TGCGCCAGCAGCCAAGAAATGGCAGGGGGGCCCTACGAGCAGTACTTC. The V and J genes are TRBV4-1 and TRBJ2-7; D may be TRBD1 (7 bases). This CDR3 has 16 amino acids. Trimming took 0 bases from V and 2 from J, leaving 14 bases between them. Germline V gives CDR1 MGHRA, CDR2 YSYEKL.

The CDR3 is CASSKEWVGNSPLHF. In nucleotides, the CDR3 is TGTGCCAGCAGCAAAGAATGGGTGGGTAATTCACCCCTCCACTTT. The chain combines TRBV21-1 with TRBJ1-6. TRBV21-1 is recorded as a pseudogene. The CDR3 is 15 residues long.

This clonotype was seen at least ten times. This chain uses TRBV3-1 with TRBJ1-5; D is unresolved. Trimming left V 0 bases short and J 9 bases short, with 12 bases between. The germline V gene encodes CDR1 LGHDT and CDR2 YNNKEL (reference sequence). The CDR3 contains 14 residues. The CDR3 DNA reads as TGTGCCAGCAGCCAAGATGGGCCTACGGGGCCCCAGCATTTT. It specifies CASSQDGPTGPQHF.